This record covers a single T cell receptor beta chain. Sampled blood was obtained at baseline, cycle 4 day 1, and cycle 7 day 1. This sample is part of a study of OX40 agonist ivuxolimab in advanced cancers. Data came from immunoSEQ multiplex PCR; TCRdb stores just in-frame clones and leaves some out. The sample consists of under 25,000 clones, over 70% of them appearing once. CDR3 length equals 17 residues. Germline loops: CDR1 GTSNPN, CDR2 SVGIG (reference sequence). The trim removed 2 bases at V and 3 bases at J, leaving 11 bases unmatched. The clonotype was recovered from an adult with an advanced solid tumor such as melanoma, head and neck, liver or kidney cancer. Material: CD4+ or CD8+ T cells sorted from blood, obtained in a trial of the OX40 agonist ivuxolimab. V gene TRBV30 combines with J gene TRBJ2-1; the match to TRBD2 covers 9 bases. CDR3 region: CAWSRLGLAADYNEQFF. CDR3 nucleotide sequence: TGTGCCTGGAGTCGCTTGGGACTAGCTGCTGACTACAATGAGCAGTTCTTC.